This T cell receptor beta chain was sequenced during a study of blood T cell repertoires in COVID-19 (dated by TCRdb to between 2020 and 2021). For the wider study: Collaborator samples came from the United States, Italy and Spain and covered acute and convalescent phases of COVID-19. The samples were drawn from the first 160 participants of the ongoing ImmuneRACE study and from roughly 1,300 subjects provided by 6 global collaborators. The repertoires were made available in a free public database intended to serve as a resource for research on the immune response to SARS-CoV-2. The dataset comprised deeply sampled blood TCRbeta repertoires from subjects exposed to, actively infected with, or recovered from COVID-19. Where available, HLA class I and class II types were obtained from metadata supplied by the sample provider rather than from assay-based typing. The material from the prospective study consisted of cDNA or gDNA derived from T cells, B-cell-depleted T cells, or PBMCs. A de-identified subject ID, COVID-19 status, age in years and sex were almost always included in the sample metadata. The paper as a whole reports these results and caveats: The quantity of clinical and demographic metadata differed by source and by participant and was supplied without curation.

Participants in the prospective study were aged 18 to 89 years, lived in 20 to 25 United States geographic areas, and enrolled through a virtual design. In the prospective study, participants were assigned to cohorts based on the clinical history participants reported in a screening survey and a study questionnaire. Recovered participants in ImmuneRACE Cohort 3 were defined as having two consecutive negative NP/OP PCR tests, clearance from a healthcare professional, or resolution of symptoms. In the prospective study, whole blood, serum and a nasopharyngeal or oropharyngeal swab were collected from each participant by mobile phlebotomists. Over a roughly two-month period, participants in the prospective study had the option of providing additional blood draws and questionnaires. Before DNA extraction, blood samples from the prospective study were shipped at room temperature or frozen. TCRbeta CDR3 regions were amplified from genomic DNA using the immunoSEQ Assay, a bias-controlled multiplex PCR. Per the source publication's procedure: The number of nucleated cells in each sample was estimated from the amplification of reference gene primers within the assay. To quantify the absolute abundance of each unique TCRbeta CDR3 rearrangement, sequence reads were collapsed and filtered. Productive Simpson clonality was computed per sample as the square root of Simpson's diversity index over productive rearrangements. This immuneACCESS table, as held by TCRdb, lists in-frame sequences with V and J called but not all clones. Of the missing ones, under half trace to an unresolved V gene in checked studies; the others have no known cause. That table is the source of V, J and clone size, and D and trimming were worked out from the DNA. This sample is represented by under 70,000 clones; more than 75% of them were singletons. Of the sample, around 10% is held by the ten largest clones.

As to this clone: This clone's antigen is unknown. It has no much larger one-base neighbor in the sample; base qualities were not kept.

CDR1 WNHNN and CDR2 SYGVQD are derived from the germline V gene (reference sequence). The cysteine opens and the phenylalanine closes a CDR3 of 15 amino acids. Just the 45-base CDR3 DNA is kept, in frame starting at base 1. From V the trimming removes 10 bases and from J it removes 0 bases, while the gene matches leave 7 bases of the junction unaccounted for. The clonotype originates from a woman aged 40 to 50 who had recovered from COVID-19. This chain joins TRBV10-1 to TRBJ1-3, and TRBD1 aligns with 9 junction nucleotides. The sequenced material came from PBMCs or T cells enriched from blood (not recorded which). CDR3 sequence: CATGQGTPSGNTIYF. Read as DNA, the sequence is TGCGCCACCGGACAGGGGACACCCTCTGGAAACACCATATATTTT.